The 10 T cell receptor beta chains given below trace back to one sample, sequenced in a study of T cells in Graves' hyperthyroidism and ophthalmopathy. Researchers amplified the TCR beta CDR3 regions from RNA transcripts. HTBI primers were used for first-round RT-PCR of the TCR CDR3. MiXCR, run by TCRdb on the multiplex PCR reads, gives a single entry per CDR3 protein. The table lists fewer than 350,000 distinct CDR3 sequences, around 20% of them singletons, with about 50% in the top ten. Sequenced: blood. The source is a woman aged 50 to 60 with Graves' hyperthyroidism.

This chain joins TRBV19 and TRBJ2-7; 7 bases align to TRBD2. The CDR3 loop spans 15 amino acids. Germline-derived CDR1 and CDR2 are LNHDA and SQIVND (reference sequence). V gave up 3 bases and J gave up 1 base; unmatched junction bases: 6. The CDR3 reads CASSIASGVSYEQYF. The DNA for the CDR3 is TGTGCCAGTAGTATCGCCAGCGGGGTTTCCTACGAGCAGTACTTC.

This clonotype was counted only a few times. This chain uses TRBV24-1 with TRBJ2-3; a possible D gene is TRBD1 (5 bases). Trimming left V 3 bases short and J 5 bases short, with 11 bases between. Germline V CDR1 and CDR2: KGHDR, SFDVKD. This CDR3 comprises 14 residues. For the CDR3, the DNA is TGTGCCACCAGTGATGTAGACAGTGGAGATACGCAGTATTTT. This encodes CATSDVDSGDTQYF.

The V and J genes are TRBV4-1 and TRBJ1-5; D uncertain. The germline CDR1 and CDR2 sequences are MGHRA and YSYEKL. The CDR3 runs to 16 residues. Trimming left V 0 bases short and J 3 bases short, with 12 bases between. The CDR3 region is CASSQDNQAPNQPQHF. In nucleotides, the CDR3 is TGCGCCAGCAGCCAAGATAACCAGGCCCCCAATCAGCCCCAGCATTTT.

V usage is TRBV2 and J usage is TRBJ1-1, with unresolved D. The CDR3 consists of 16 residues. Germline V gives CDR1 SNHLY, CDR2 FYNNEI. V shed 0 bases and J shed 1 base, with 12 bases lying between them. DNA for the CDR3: TGTGCCAGCAGTGAAGCGAGGGTAAGTGAGAACACTGAAGCTTTCTTT. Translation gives CASSEARVSENTEAFF.

CDR3 in amino acids: CASRVGGRAEAFF. CDR3 DNA: TGCGCCAGCCGCGTGGGGGGAAGGGCTGAAGCTTTCTTT. V usage is TRBV5-1 and J usage is TRBJ1-1; maybe TRBD1 (5 bases). The V and J ends lost 7 bases and 6 bases respectively, with 16 bases between them. CDR1 is SGHRS, CDR2 YFSETQ, per germline. The CDR3 is 13 amino acids.

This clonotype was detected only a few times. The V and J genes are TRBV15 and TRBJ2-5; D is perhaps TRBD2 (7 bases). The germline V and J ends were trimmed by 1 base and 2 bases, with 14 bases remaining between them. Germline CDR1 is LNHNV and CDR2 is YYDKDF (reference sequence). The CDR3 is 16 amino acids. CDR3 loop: CATSRGVKGGQETQYF. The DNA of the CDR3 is TGTGCCACCAGCAGAGGGGTCAAGGGGGGGCAAGAGACCCAGTACTTC.

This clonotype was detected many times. CDR3: CSASPGSRGPGANVLTF. CDR3 DNA sequence: TGCAGTGCTAGCCCAGGGAGCAGGGGGCCTGGGGCCAACGTCCTGACTTTC. The chain links TRBV20-1 to TRBJ2-6; 8 bases map to TRBD1. Losses at the gene ends were 3 bases for V and 2 bases for J; bases not matched to a gene: 9. Germline V gives CDR1 DFQATT, CDR2 SNEGSKA (reference sequence). This CDR3 comprises 17 residues.

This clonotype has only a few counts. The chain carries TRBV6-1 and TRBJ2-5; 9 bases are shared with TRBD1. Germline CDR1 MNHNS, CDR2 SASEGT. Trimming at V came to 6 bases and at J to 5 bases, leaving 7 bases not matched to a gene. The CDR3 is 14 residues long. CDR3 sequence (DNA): TGTGCCAGCAGCCCGGGACAGGGATTTGAGACCCAGTACTTC. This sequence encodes CASSPGQGFETQYF.

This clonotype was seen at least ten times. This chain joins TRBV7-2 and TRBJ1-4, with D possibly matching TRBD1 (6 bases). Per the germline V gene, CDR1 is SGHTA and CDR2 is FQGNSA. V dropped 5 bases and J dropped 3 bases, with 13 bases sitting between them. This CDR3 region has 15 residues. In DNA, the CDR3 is TGTGCCAGCAGCCGACAGGCTAGAGCTAATGAAAAACTGTTTTTT. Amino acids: CASSRQARANEKLFF.

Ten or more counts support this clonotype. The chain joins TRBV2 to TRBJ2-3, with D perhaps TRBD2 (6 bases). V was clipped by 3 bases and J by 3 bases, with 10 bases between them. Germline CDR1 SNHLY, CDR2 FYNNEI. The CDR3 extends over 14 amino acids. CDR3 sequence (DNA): TGTGCCAGCAGTGAGAGTCTAGCGACAGATACGCAGTATTTT. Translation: CASSESLATDTQYF.